The TCR beta chain under discussion was sequenced for a study of cytomegalovirus exposure and HLA in healthy donors (dated by TCRdb to 2016 to 2017). Regarding the study in general: In an earlier analysis of fewer than 750 of the donors, about 270 Gb of sequence data and some 120 million unique TCR beta sequences from about 179 million T cells were reported. An earlier analysis of nearly 600 of the donors applied high-throughput TCR beta sequencing to assess whether each TCR beta V gene segment acted as functional or pseudogenic. Among the approximately 400 genotyped donors, roughly 80% belonged to the genetic ancestry cluster associated with self-reported Caucasian donors. Roughly 5 DR-DQ haplotypes were handled as single units for association and clustering, since linkage in the cohort was strong. All discovery cohort repertoires had been generated using a single sequencing platform. High-throughput TCR immunosequencing, statistical association of individual TCRs with disease status, and machine learning were combined to predict cytomegalovirus infection status. In a later analysis, previously published TCR beta repertoires from 666 donors were re-analyzed and high-resolution HLA genotyping was added so that TCR occurrence patterns could be studied. Typing coverage varied by locus: roughly 629-640 donors for A, B, C, DRB1 and DQB1; 522 for DQA1; 606 for DPA1; roughly 450 for DPB1. In the later analysis, no new phenotypic data were used to find candidate immune exposures; instead, reliance was placed on TCR beta sequences and their occurrence across donors. Donor age, sex, ethnicity and CMV serostatus were collected together with the repertoire data. A separate validation cohort of approximately 130 different subjects was used in addition to the roughly 670-subject first cohort. The study profiled the T cell repertoires of about 720 subjects by immunosequencing and related them to cytomegalovirus serostatus. On average, around 240,000 unique TCR beta nucleotide sequences were sequenced per donor among roughly 430 genotyped donors of the cohort, with approximately 18% of those sequences being non-productive. A later genetic analysis took genome-wide SNP genotypes for about 55% of the 666 donors and used that subset as a discovery cohort. An early release that covered around 590 HLA-typed donors contained around 300 gigabases of sequencing data and tens of millions of unique TCR sequences. The study was designed to test whether signatures of past pathogen exposure could be identified by cataloging public T cell receptors. Class I and class II HLA loci were covered by the typing at four-digit resolution. What the study reported, not specific to this receptor: While some public TCRs were present in many individuals, most TCR sequences turned up only very rarely across donors. It was suggested by the authors that the approach could potentially be generalized to other disease states and immunological phenotypes. Immune exposure information for the cohort was limited to CMV serostatus. A cluster of highly shared sequence variants was judged likely to be a technical artifact of the sequencing pipeline. Because HLA typing was unavailable for some donors at each locus, only the typed subset was used in association tests. According to a later analysis, TCR association rates differed among HLA loci, with DRB1 alleles showing the most associated TCRs and HLA-C alleles showing the fewest. A later analysis found that HLA-associated TCR beta chains were more clonally expanded and had lower generation probabilities than equally common non-associated chains. A few of the identified cytomegalovirus-associated TCR beta chains were confirmed in vitro to be specific for cytomegalovirus antigens. Because counts were too low, about 17 rarely observed V segments, including chromosome 9 orphons, were excluded from the earlier analysis of several hundred of the donors. A later analysis found that most CMV-associated TCR beta chains appeared HLA-restricted, with HLA associations seemingly driven largely by CMV exposure. Only TCR beta chains were sequenced in this cohort, and the absence of alpha or paired-chain data limited detectable features. In a later genetic analysis, fewer N-insertions in productive TCRs were reported among donors in an Asian-associated ancestry cluster than the roughly 700-donor mean. Cytomegalovirus status was reported to be diagnosed by the classifier with high specificity and sensitivity in both the original and validation cohorts. The study listed 150 to 200 TCR beta chains as associated with cytomegalovirus. Because the 87-base-pair reads could not distinguish some IMGT-functional V segments, including TRBV6-2 and TRBV6-3, those segments were excluded. A later analysis reported that several top co-occurrence clusters appeared linked to parvovirus B19, influenza, CMV and Epstein-Barr virus. Strong co-occurrence of HLA alleles, especially DR and DQ, made assigning TCR associations to individual alleles difficult. Broadly in line with IMGT annotations, most TCR beta V segments showed up in productive rearrangements about 87% or about 30% of the time in an earlier analysis of about 500 of the donors. A further reported finding was that TCR beta sequences accurately predicted the HLA-A and HLA-B alleles for most subjects in the first cohort. Specific HLA alleles were associated with some 15,000 TCR beta sequences at a false discovery rate of 0.05 in a later analysis. Presence/absence analyses assumed roughly uniform sequencing depth across donors, an assumption that may not hold. In a later genetic analysis, a missense DCLRE1C variant was associated with V-gene and J-gene trimming of TCR beta chains, and the association was replicated in an independent cohort. Linkage disequilibrium might explain the correlated functional status among segregating V segments, but an unknown experimental factor could not be ruled out.

Trimming costs V 5 bases and J 4 bases, and their ends lie 11 bases apart. The CDR3 starts with the cysteine, ends with the phenylalanine, and has 13 residues. The sequence is cut down to CDR3 DNA, 39 bases in frame from base 1. Via the germline V gene (reference sequence), CDR1 is LNHDA and CDR2 SQIVND. The sample holds one count of this clone. What antigen it recognizes has not been identified. Per-base quality was not reported, and no clone a single base away is much larger than it. The cohort consisted of 650 to 850 healthy bone marrow donors. At the time of sampling, every cohort member was nominally healthy, though immune exposures that went unrecorded were likely present. The donor tested CMV seronegative and was one of the 352 seronegative cohort members. Each donor provided a peripheral blood sample, and peripheral blood mononuclear cells were used for TCR beta sequencing. The Qiagen DNeasy Blood Extraction Kit was used to extract genomic DNA from the blood cell samples.

The receptor library was made with the immunoSEQ multiplex PCR assay. For the multiplex PCR, a mixture combining 60 forward primers for TCR Vbeta segments and 13 reverse primers for TCR Jbeta segments was used. The CDR3 region of rearranged TCR beta genes was amplified from genomic DNA with a multiplex PCR assay. The amplified TCR beta libraries were sequenced on the Illumina HiSeq System as 87-base-pair reads. In the source study's methods: A later analysis counted about 80 million unique TCR beta chains across the 600 to 850 repertoires, and some 11 million of these chains were shared by at least two donors. A nearest-neighbor algorithm error-corrected the raw reads and collapsed the reads into unique sequences, merging closely related sequences to remove PCR and sequencing errors. To assign V, D and J gene segments, CDR3 sequences were aligned to IMGT reference sequences. Each retained sequence needed at least a six-nucleotide match to both a V gene segment and a J gene segment. Rearrangements were classified as productive when the CDR3 lacked stop codons and remained in frame with V and J, and all other rearrangements were classified as non-productive. CDR3 was defined according to IMGT convention as the region running from the second conserved V-encoded cysteine to the conserved J-encoded phenylalanine. Sequences without an unambiguous match to a single V gene segment were excluded from the earlier analysis of over 500 of the donors. An earlier analysis of 500 to 600 of the donors classified V segments as functional when productive rearrangements were above 56.7% and as segregating when the standard deviation between donors was above 5%. A statistical classification framework was developed to diagnose cytomegalovirus status using the catalog of TCR beta chain sequences. A later analysis assigned V and J genes by comparing TCR nucleotide sequences with IMGT/GENE-DB human TR gene sequences. In a later analysis, CDR3 sequences and most-parsimonious VDJ recombination scenarios were assigned using the TCRdist pipeline. In a later analysis, each TCR beta chain was defined by its CDR3 amino acid sequence together with its V-gene family, and reads lacking a unique V-gene family were excluded. A later analysis removed roughly 590 highly shared, low-generation-probability nucleotide sequences to deal with suspected cross-contamination and a sequencing artifact. A later analysis calculated a clonal expansion index for each public chain from normalized within-repertoire ranks of inferred template counts. In a later analysis, generation probabilities were computed using a VDJ recombination model fitted to out-of-frame rearrangements, and the results were checked against IGoR. In a later analysis, TCR-TCR, TCR-HLA and TCR-CMV co-occurrence was scored with hypergeometric tests, and a repertoire-size bias correction was applied to TCR pairs. To estimate false discovery rates, a later analysis permuted the HLA or CMV assignments 20 times. In a later analysis, co-occurring TCRs were grouped using DBSCAN, with TCRdist sequence similarity added in when clustering inside HLA-allele-positive subsets. Repertoires with fewer than 30,000 or more than 120,000 public chains, plus five repertoires with anomalous nucleotide sharing, were excluded from co-occurrence clustering. This immuneACCESS table, as held by TCRdb, lists in-frame sequences with V and J called but not all clones. Of the missing ones, under half trace to an unresolved V gene in checked studies; the others have no known cause. Clone size and the V and J calls come from that table; the DNA yielded D and trimming. The sample yields about 120,000 clones; 81% were counted once. The top ten constitute 2.2% of the sample.

This TCR derives from a woman between 40 and 55 years old in good health and CMV-seronegative. The sequenced sample was PBMCs. The rearrangement combines TRBV19 with TRBJ1-2; the D gene is possibly TRBD1, with 6 bases matching. CDR3 reads: CASSPQGSYGYTF. At the DNA level, the sequence is TGTGCCAGTAGTCCACAGGGAAGCTATGGCTACACCTTC. Here the CDR3 is joined to the reference TRBV19 and TRBJ1-2 genes, and the full variable domain is: DGGITQSPKYLFRKEGQNVTLSCEQNLNHDAMYWYRQDPGQGLRLIYYSQIVNDFQKGDIAEGYSVSREKKESFPLTVTSAQKNPTAFYLCASSPQGSYGYTFGSGTRLTVV.